This T cell receptor (beta chain) comes out of a study of T cells in localized non-small cell lung cancer. Broader study findings: Paired adjacent lung recovered a median about 60 of the top 100 tumor clones. Of the tissues analyzed, uninvolved adjacent lung showed maximal T cell clonality, greater than tumor.

The table came from immunoSEQ multiplex PCR; TCRdb's copy has only in-frame clones and leaves some out. The table records more than 70,000 clones, 84% of them present only once. A remark on this clone: Its antigen is still unknown.

The specimen comprised peripheral blood, sampled before any cancer treatment. This receptor was obtained from a man aged 35 to 69 with stage I lung adenocarcinoma.

The chain's CDR3 is CASSSGTGVEQYF. The CDR3 DNA follows: TGTGCCAGCAGCTCCGGGACAGGGGTCGAGCAGTACTTC. This chain uses TRBV7-6 with TRBJ2-7, with 10 bases identical to TRBD1. Unmatched junction bases numbered 3, after V lost 4 bases and J lost 6 bases. CDR1 is SGHVS and CDR2 is FNYEAQ in the germline V gene. The CDR3 totals 13 residues.